The 19 T cell receptor beta chains presented below share a single source sample, sequenced in a study of cytomegalovirus exposure and HLA in healthy donors listed by TCRdb under 2017. The library was generated by the immunoSEQ multiplex PCR assay. The multiplex PCR relied on a mix of 60 forward primers for TCR Vbeta segments and 13 reverse primers for TCR Jbeta segments. TCRdb took this table from immuneACCESS and kept in-frame rearrangements with V and J called. Such tables lack part of the clones; where checked against another copy, unresolved V genes explain under half of the gap, and the rest is unexplained. For this sample the table gives 150,000 to 200,000 clones, of which roughly 82% were detected only once. The ten largest account for around 3% of the sample. The sequenced sample consisted of PBMCs. The source is a woman in her forties or fifties in good health and CMV-seropositive.

Worth noting for this clone: The junction departs from the called germline gene at one end, perhaps through a read error. The V call is TRBV5-1, the J call TRBJ2-3, with D perhaps TRBD2 (6 bases). Looked up from germline, CDR1 is SGHRS and CDR2 is YFSETQ. CDR3 length: 15 amino acids. The CDR3 spells CASSYRDLYTDTQYF. CDR3 bases: TGTGCCAGCAGCTACCGGGACTTATACACAGATACGCAGTATTTT.

This clone was found a few times. The chain combines TRBV5-1 with TRBJ2-7, with 9 bases lining up with TRBD1. The junction had 4 bases not matched to a gene; V was cut back by 4 bases and J by 5 bases. CDR1 and CDR2 from the germline V gene are SGHRS and YFSETQ. The CDR3 length is 13 residues. The CDR3 region has the DNA TGCGCCAGCAGCCGGGACAGGGCCGACGAGCAGTACTTC. Encoded protein: CASSRDRADEQYF.

The genes are TRBV7-6 and TRBJ1-1; 10 nucleotides match TRBD1. There are 14 residues in the CDR3. CDR1 is SGHVS, CDR2 FNYEAQ, per germline. Losses at the gene ends were 8 bases for V and 3 bases for J; bases not matched to a gene: 6. CDR3 amino acids: CASSLTGGDTEAFF. Here the CDR3 DNA reads TGTGCCAGCTCGTTGACAGGGGGCGACACTGAAGCTTTCTTT.

The rearrangement uses TRBV4-1 and TRBJ2-2, with TRBD1 identical over 8 bases. This CDR3 has 16 residues. V trimming: 1 base; J trimming: 4 bases; junction bases outside the gene matches: 5. In germline, CDR1 is MGHRA, CDR2 YSYEKL. The CDR3 DNA sequence: TGCGCCAGCAGCCAAGCGGACAGGGTCGGCACCGGGGAGCTGTTTTTT. Its protein is CASSQADRVGTGELFF.

This rearrangement joins TRBV7-2 to TRBJ2-5; weak D call: TRBD1 (6 bases). This CDR3 has 14 residues. With 6 bases removed from V and 5 bases from J, the gap between germline ends came to 16 bases. CDR1 and CDR2 (germline): SGHTA, FQGNSA. As DNA, the CDR3 is TGTGCCAGCAGTTCCCCAACCCAGGGGGAGACCCAGTACTTC. Translated: CASSSPTQGETQYF.

The chain links TRBV4-3 to TRBJ2-5; the match to TRBD2 covers 8 bases. The CDR3 runs to 17 residues. The V and J ends lost 4 bases and 1 base, in that order; junction bases with no gene match: 11. Germline values: CDR1 LGHNA, CDR2 YSLEER. CDR3 region: CASSLSPSGSSQETQYF. CDR3 in DNA: TGCGCCAGCAGCCTCTCACCTAGCGGGTCCTCCCAAGAGACCCAGTACTTC.

This clone came up once. The chain recombines TRBV19 with TRBJ2-7, with D maybe TRBD2 (6 bases). Germline values: CDR1 LNHDA, CDR2 SQIVND (reference sequence). The CDR3 is made up of 14 amino acids. V lost 2 bases and J 3 bases, leaving 11 bases between the germline ends. The CDR3 bases are TGTGCCAGTAGTATACACGGGGACTTCTACGAGCAGTACTTC. Its protein product is CASSIHGDFYEQYF.

The genes are TRBV6-6 and TRBJ2-7; 8 positions agree with TRBD1. CDR1 and CDR2 from the germline V gene are MNHNY and SVGAGI (reference sequence). The CDR3 extends over 15 amino acids. Losses at the gene ends were 0 bases for V and 2 bases for J; bases not matched to a gene: 3. CDR3 protein: CASSYSGTGTYEQYF. The CDR3 nucleotides read TGTGCCAGCAGTTACTCCGGGACAGGTACCTACGAGCAGTACTTC.

The chain is built from TRBV6-5 and TRBJ1-2, with TRBD1 matching 12 bases. The V and J ends lost 5 bases and 4 bases, in that order; junction bases with no gene match: 5. This CDR3 has 15 amino acids. CDR1 and CDR2 from the germline V gene are MNHEY and SVGAGI. The CDR3 spells CASSTGTGGVYGYTF. The CDR3 DNA reads as TGTGCCAGCAGTACCGGGACAGGGGGCGTCTATGGCTACACCTTC.

This sequence joins TRBV18 and TRBJ2-3; 8 bases fit TRBD2. The CDR3 covers 15 residues. V trimming: 2 bases; J trimming: 6 bases; junction bases outside the gene matches: 7. Per germline, CDR1 KGHSH and CDR2 LQKENI. This CDR3 reads CASSPTSGRGDTQYF. The CDR3 DNA reads as TGTGCCAGCTCACCAACTAGCGGACGAGGGGATACGCAGTATTTT.

V gene TRBV9 combines with J gene TRBJ1-1; no firm D call. The germline gives CDR1 SGDLS, CDR2 YYNGEE. Trimming stripped 2 bases from V and 5 bases from J, with 13 bases between. This CDR3 has 14 residues. The CDR3 DNA reads TGTGCCAGCAGCGTGAGGGTAGGTGGGACTGAAGCTTTCTTT. Residues: CASSVRVGGTEAFF.

The chain combines TRBV2 with TRBJ2-7, with D possibly TRBD2 on 5 matching bases. V lost 6 bases and J 1 base, leaving 19 bases between the germline ends. The CDR3 is made up of 16 amino acids. From germline, CDR1 is SNHLY and CDR2 FYNNEI. The CDR3 sequence is CASRDPRTGLSYEQYF. CDR3 DNA sequence: TGTGCCAGCAGGGACCCCCGGACGGGATTGTCCTACGAGCAGTACTTC.

This chain links TRBV6-5 with TRBJ2-3, with 7 nucleotides matching TRBD1. The CDR3 sequence is 15 residues long. Germline V gives CDR1 MNHEY, CDR2 SVGAGI. V lost 6 bases and J lost 0; bases outside the gene matches: 6. This chain's CDR3 is CASSPTGASTDTQYF. Here the CDR3 DNA reads TGTGCCAGCAGCCCTACAGGGGCCAGCACAGATACGCAGTATTTT.

This chain connects TRBV4-1 to TRBJ1-1, with a possible D match to TRBD1 (5 bases). Germline V gene data show CDR1 as MGHRA and CDR2 as YSYEKL. There are 13 residues in the CDR3. V was clipped by 1 base and J by 8 bases, with 11 bases between them. CDR3 nucleotide sequence: TGCGCCAGCAGCCAAGTTACAGGCCCAGAAGCTTTCTTT. As protein: CASSQVTGPEAFF.

V usage is TRBV27 and J usage is TRBJ2-2; D is perhaps TRBD1 (6 bases). This CDR3 has 15 residues. Germline CDR1 reads MNHEY; CDR2 reads SMNVEV (reference sequence). V dropped 7 bases and J dropped 0 bases, with 12 bases sitting between them. CDR3 sequence: CASNIQGPNTGELFF. The CDR3 DNA sequence: TGTGCCAGCAACATACAGGGACCGAACACCGGGGAGCTGTTTTTT.

This clone is a singleton in its sample. J is TRBJ2-7 and V is TRBV27, with TRBD2 identical over 9 bases. Germline-derived CDR1 and CDR2 are MNHEY and SMNVEV (reference sequence). The CDR3 extends over 15 amino acids. J gave up 3 bases and V 2 bases, and 5 bases lay outside the gene matches. This CDR3 reads CASSLGAGGFYEQYF. The CDR3, as DNA: TGTGCCAGCAGTTTAGGAGCGGGGGGTTTCTACGAGCAGTACTTC.

This clone has a handful of counts. The rearrangement joins TRBV7-3 to TRBJ2-5, with D perhaps TRBD1 (5 bases). V lost 2 bases, J lost 0 bases, and 13 bases lay in between. The CDR3 is 16 residues long. CDR1 and CDR2 from the germline V gene are SGHTA and FQGTGA. The DNA of the CDR3 is TGTGCCAGCAGCTTAGTCGCTGGGGCCAACCAAGAGACCCAGTACTTC. Encoded protein: CASSLVAGANQETQYF. Full variable domain (missing parts from reference TRBV7-3 and TRBJ2-5): GAGVSQTPSNKVTEKGKYVELRCDPISGHTALYWYRQSLGQGPEFLIYFQGTGAADDSGLPNDRFFAVRPEGSVSTLKIQRTERGDSAVYLCASSLVAGANQETQYFGPGTRLLVL.

This clone was seen more than once but under ten times. The gene calls are TRBV5-1 and TRBJ2-3; 14 bases match TRBD2. The CDR3 has 15 amino acids. With 4 bases clipped from V and 6 bases from J, the junction kept 4 bases outside the gene matches. Germline CDR1 SGHRS, CDR2 YFSETQ. The CDR3 spells CASSTRTSGGDTQYF. In DNA, the CDR3 is TGCGCCAGCAGCACCCGGACTAGCGGGGGGGATACGCAGTATTTT.

This rearrangement joins TRBV19 to TRBJ2-7, with a tentative D call TRBD1 (7 bases). Looked up from germline, CDR1 is LNHDA and CDR2 is SQIVND (reference sequence). This CDR3 is 15 amino acids long. The germline V and J ends were trimmed by 6 bases and 3 bases, with 18 bases remaining between them. The CDR3 spells CASRSGAAGGYEQYF. CDR3 sequence (DNA): TGTGCCAGTAGATCGGGGGCGGCAGGGGGCTACGAGCAGTACTTC.